These 13 T cell receptor beta chains share one sample of origin, sequenced in a study of OX40 agonist ivuxolimab in advanced cancers. The assay was immunoSEQ multiplex PCR, and TCRdb's table has in-frame clones only and misses some. Counted here are tens of thousands of clones, approximately 90% occurring once; the ten biggest clones make up over 11%. The sample in question was CD4+ or CD8+ T cells sorted from blood, obtained in a trial of the OX40 agonist ivuxolimab. All receptors come from an adult with an advanced solid tumor such as melanoma, head and neck, liver or kidney cancer.

This chain joins TRBV5-4 and TRBJ1-2; D not certain. V lost 8 bases and J 6 bases, leaving 11 bases between the germline ends. Germline V gene lookup returns CDR1 SGHNT and CDR2 YYREEE (reference sequence). This CDR3 is built from 11 residues. The CDR3 spells CASGTGNGYTF. CDR3 coding DNA: TGTGCCAGTGGTACGGGAAATGGCTACACCTTC.

The gene calls are TRBV5-6 and TRBJ2-3, with D uncertain. There are 11 residues in the CDR3. V shed 0 bases and J shed 5 bases, with 1 base lying between them. CDR1 is SGHDT, CDR2 YYEEEE, per germline. In DNA form, the CDR3 reads TGTGCCAGCAGCTTGGGAGATACGCAGTATTTT. It specifies CASSLGDTQYF. Full variable domain (missing parts from reference TRBV5-6 and TRBJ2-3): DAGVTQSPTHLIKTRGQQVTLRCSPKSGHDTVSWYQQALGQGPQFIFQYYEEEERQRGNFPDRFSGHQFPNYSSELNVNALLLGDSALYLCASSLGDTQYFGPGTRLTVL.

The V call is TRBV29-1, the J call TRBJ2-5; no clear D. The CDR3 extends over 10 amino acids. Germline assignment: CDR1 SQVTM and CDR2 ANQGSEA. Trimming cost V 4 bases and J 1 base, with 1 base left between them. CDR3 nucleotides: TGCAGCGTTGTCCAAGAGACCCAGTACTTC. It translates to CSVVQETQYF.

This chain uses TRBV7-2 with TRBJ2-7; 9 bases match TRBD2. This CDR3 is built from 16 residues. From germline, CDR1 is SGHTA and CDR2 FQGNSA. Trimming removed 6 bases from V and 4 bases from J; junction bases left unmatched: 13. In DNA form, the CDR3 reads TGTGCCAGCAGTCCCGCCTGGGGGACTAGCTTTTACGAGCAGTACTTC. As protein: CASSPAWGTSFYEQYF.

The CDR3 here is CATSRGSGTGRHEQFF. As DNA, the CDR3 is TGTGCCACCAGCAGAGGTTCCGGGACAGGGAGGCATGAGCAGTTCTTC. This chain links TRBV15 with TRBJ2-1; TRBD1 agrees at 9 bases. The length of the CDR3 is 16 residues. CDR1 is LNHNV, CDR2 YYDKDF, per germline (reference sequence). The trim removed 1 base at V and 8 bases at J, leaving 9 bases unmatched.

The V gene is TRBV7-2, the J gene TRBJ2-2; 7 bases line up with TRBD2. This CDR3 region has 15 residues. Germline-derived CDR1 and CDR2 are SGHTA and FQGNSA. Trimming removed 6 bases from V and 6 bases from J; junction bases left unmatched: 10. The CDR3 DNA sequence: TGTGCCAGCAGTCTTACCCGGACTAGTGCCGGGGAGCTGTTTTTT. Its protein is CASSLTRTSAGELFF.

The V gene is TRBV2, the J gene TRBJ2-7; D remains unclear. CDR3 length: 11 residues. Germline values: CDR1 SNHLY, CDR2 FYNNEI. V lost 6 bases to trimming and J lost 7 bases, with 10 bases between them. The CDR3, as DNA: TGTGCCAGCAGCAAACTTGGGGAGCAGTACTTC. Translating it yields CASSKLGEQYF.

The rearrangement uses TRBV4-1 and TRBJ1-1; D ambiguous. Germline V CDR1 and CDR2: MGHRA, YSYEKL. The V end was cut by 3 bases, the J end by 8 bases, with 13 bases between. CDR3 length: 13 residues. The CDR3 DNA reads as TGCGCCAGCAGCCAGGCCCCTTTAGTGGAAGCTTTCTTT. It yields the protein CASSQAPLVEAFF.

The chain is built from TRBV30 and TRBJ2-7, with 8 bases identical to TRBD1. In germline, CDR1 is GTSNPN, CDR2 SVGIG (reference sequence). The junction had 9 bases not matched to a gene; V was cut back by 8 bases and J by 3 bases. The CDR3 consists of 13 residues. The CDR3 here is CAGETGTGYEQYF. The CDR3 DNA reads as TGTGCCGGAGAAACCGGGACAGGCTACGAGCAGTACTTC.

This chain joins TRBV4-1 and TRBJ2-7; D gene ambiguous. Germline V gene lookup returns CDR1 MGHRA and CDR2 YSYEKL. The CDR3 runs 14 residues. Trimming left V 0 bases short and J 3 bases short, with 9 bases between. CDR3 region: CASSQDGAYYEQYF. Written as DNA, the CDR3 is TGCGCCAGCAGCCAAGATGGCGCTTACTACGAGCAGTACTTC.

The chain employs TRBV7-9 and TRBJ2-7; D is perhaps TRBD1 (6 bases). Germline V gene data show CDR1 as SEHNR and CDR2 as FQNEAQ (reference sequence). The CDR3 runs to 14 residues. With 3 bases removed from V and 2 bases from J, the gap between germline ends came to 11 bases. This chain's CDR3 is CASSFIGGAYEQYF. In DNA, the CDR3 is TGTGCCAGCAGCTTTATTGGGGGCGCCTACGAGCAGTACTTC. Full variable domain (outside the CDR3, taken from reference TRBV7-9 and TRBJ2-7): DTGVSQNPRHKITKRGQNVTFRCDPISEHNRLYWYRQTLGQGPEFLTYFQNEAQLEKSRLLSDRFSAERPKGSFSTLEIQRTEQGDSAMYLCASSFIGGAYEQYFGPGTRLTVT.

This chain connects TRBV5-1 to TRBJ2-7; tentatively, D is TRBD1 (6 bases). Deletions cut 4 bases from V and 3 bases from J, with 11 bases between. CDR3 length: 13 residues. In germline, CDR1 is SGHRS, CDR2 YFSETQ. CDR3 DNA: TGCGCCAGCAGCCAGGGGATCGGCTACGAGCAGTACTTC. Protein sequence: CASSQGIGYEQYF.

This chain uses TRBV14 with TRBJ2-5; D gene ambiguous. CDR3 size: 15 residues. Deletions cut 1 base from V and 1 base from J, with 10 bases between. Germline V lookup: CDR1 SGHDN, CDR2 FVKESK. This chain's CDR3 is CASSQAPRPQETQYF. Here the CDR3 DNA reads TGTGCCAGCAGCCAAGCCCCTAGACCCCAAGAGACCCAGTACTTC.